The 14 T cell receptor beta chains given below trace back to one sample, sequenced in a study of T cells in Graves' hyperthyroidism and ophthalmopathy. The CDR3 regions of TCR beta were amplified from RNA transcripts. With the HTBI primer set, the TCR CDR3 went through a first round of RT-PCR. TCRdb re-analysed the multiplex PCR reads in MiXCR, keeping a single row per CDR3 protein. Of 500,000 to 550,000 distinct CDR3 sequences in the sample, just under 20% are singletons; the top ten hold 47%. Sample: blood. These TCRs come from a man in his forties with Graves' ophthalmopathy.

V and J are TRBV5-8 and TRBJ2-7, with TRBD1 matching over 8 bases. The CDR3 has 14 residues. J lost 4 bases, V lost 0 bases, and 3 bases had no gene match. Looked up from germline, CDR1 is SGHTS and CDR2 is YDEGEE. Here the CDR3 DNA reads TGTGCCAGCAGCTTGGAACAGGGGGGATACGAGCAGTACTTC. This translates into CASSLEQGGYEQYF. Based on the CDR3 plus reference TRBV5-8 and TRBJ2-7, the full variable domain is EAGVTQSPTHLIKTRGQQATLRCSPISGHTSVYWYQQALGLGLQFLLWYDEGEERNRGNFPPRFSGRQFPNYSSELNVNALELEDSALYLCASSLEQGGYEQYFGPGTRLTVT.

This clonotype was observed a handful of times. The rearrangement links TRBV28 to TRBJ2-5; 8 nucleotides line up with TRBD1. The CDR3 consists of 13 residues. Losses at the gene ends were 7 bases for V and 5 bases for J; bases not matched to a gene: 6. Germline CDR1 is MDHEN and CDR2 is SYDVKM. The CDR3 spells CASKLYRGETQYF. In DNA form, the CDR3 reads TGTGCCAGCAAATTATACAGGGGGGAGACCCAGTACTTC.

The chain employs TRBV6-1 and TRBJ2-1; TRBD2 matches at 12 bases. This CDR3 comprises 17 residues. V dropped 5 bases and J dropped 7; count of bases not matched to a gene: 12. Germline V gives CDR1 MNHNS, CDR2 SASEGT. The chain's CDR3 is CASSYTGTSGWENEQFF. In nucleotides, the CDR3 is TGTGCCAGCAGTTACACCGGGACTAGCGGGTGGGAGAATGAGCAGTTCTTC.

This clonotype was seen more than once but under ten times. This sequence joins TRBV4-1 and TRBJ2-3; TRBD2 matches 9 bases. V trimming: 5 bases; J trimming: 4 bases; junction bases outside the gene matches: 7. The CDR3 extends over 15 amino acids. Germline CDR1 is MGHRA and CDR2 is YSYEKL. CDR3 nucleotides: TGCGCCAGCAGCGGGTTGCGGGGGGGAGCAGATACGCAGTATTTT. It codes for CASSGLRGGADTQYF.

This clonotype has only a few counts. J is TRBJ1-2 and V is TRBV3-1; 7 nucleotides align to TRBD1. J gave up 8 bases and V 4 bases, and 7 bases lay outside the gene matches. Per germline, CDR1 LGHDT and CDR2 YNNKEL (reference sequence). The CDR3 is 13 residues long. The DNA for the CDR3 is TGTGCCAGCAGCCCCCGACAGGGTTGGGGCTACACCTTC. Encoded protein: CASSPRQGWGYTF.

On this clonotype itself: A clone one base away is much larger, so this may be a read error. This is likely a read error, given that the CDR3 carries no conserved phenylalanine or tryptophan at its end. CDR3 in DNA: TGTGCCTGGAGTCCTACTAGGGACGAGCAGTACTCC. This translates into CAWSPTRDEQYS. The J gene is TRBJ2-7, the V gene TRBV30, with D possibly TRBD2 on 5 matching bases. The CDR3 loop spans 12 amino acids. Germline V gives CDR1 GTSNPN, CDR2 SVGIG (reference sequence). Trimming took off 2 bases at V and 5 bases at J, with 10 bases between the two ends.

This clonotype was observed a handful of times. The chain combines TRBV28 with TRBJ1-2; 10 positions agree with TRBD1. This CDR3 region has 16 residues. V gave up 7 bases and J gave up 7 bases; unmatched junction bases: 15. In germline, CDR1 is MDHEN, CDR2 SYDVKM. The CDR3 loop is CASTSLPRTGGSGYTF. Here the CDR3 DNA reads TGTGCCAGCACCTCCCTCCCTAGGACAGGGGGTAGTGGCTACACCTTC.

This clonotype was counted at least ten times. This sequence joins TRBV24-1 and TRBJ2-3; D is unclear. V gave up 5 bases and J gave up 1 base, with 6 bases separating them. The CDR3 is 13 amino acids. Germline V lookup: CDR1 KGHDR, CDR2 SFDVKD. The CDR3 DNA sequence: TGTGCCACCAGTGCGTGGGGCACAGATACGCAGTATTTT. Translation: CATSAWGTDTQYF.

The CDR3 bases are TGTGCCAGCAGTGACGCCGGAAGAAACACCATATATTTT. As protein: CASSDAGRNTIYF. The rearrangement uses TRBV6-1 and TRBJ1-3, with D uncertain. The germline CDR1 and CDR2 sequences are MNHNS and SASEGT. CDR3 length: 13 residues. V gave up 3 bases and J gave up 5 bases, with 8 bases separating them.

The J gene is TRBJ1-6, the V gene TRBV28, with D possibly being TRBD1 (5 bases). The CDR3 spans 14 residues. V dropped 0 bases and J dropped 10 bases, with 10 bases sitting between them. In germline, CDR1 is MDHEN, CDR2 SYDVKM. The CDR3 region is CASSLWLSGSPLHF. The CDR3 DNA follows: TGTGCCAGCAGTTTATGGTTATCAGGGTCACCCCTCCACTTT.

Comments on this clonotype: A read error is possible here, since a much larger clone lies one base away. The chain employs TRBV20-1 and TRBJ2-1, with D unresolved. CDR3 length: 13 residues. Per germline, CDR1 DFQATT and CDR2 SNEGSKA (reference sequence). CDR3 loop: CSASDFSCNEQFF. The CDR3 coding sequence is TGCAGTGCTAGTGACTTCTCCTGCAATGAGCAGTTCTTC.

There are many counts of this clonotype. The chain links TRBV20-1 to TRBJ1-2, with 12 positions matching TRBD1. Germline V gene sequence: CDR1 DFQATT, CDR2 SNEGSKA (reference sequence). The CDR3 length is 16 residues. With 2 bases clipped from V and 5 bases from J, the junction kept 9 bases outside the gene matches. CDR3 sequence (DNA): TGCAGTGCTAGAAGTGTGCCGGGACAGGGGGCGTATGGCTACACCTTC. Protein sequence: CSARSVPGQGAYGYTF.

For this clonotype: A clone one base away is much larger, so this may be a read error. This chain joins TRBV28 and TRBJ2-1; D is perhaps TRBD1 or TRBD2 (5 bases each). Per the germline V gene, CDR1 is MDHEN and CDR2 is SYDVKM. Trimming took off 6 bases at V and 9 bases at J, with 21 bases between the two ends. This CDR3 is 15 amino acids long. CDR3 nucleotides: TGTGCCAGCAGACCGTCGGGGCTAGGGAACAGTGAGCAGTTCTTC. The encoded protein is CASRPSGLGNSEQFF.

The gene calls are TRBV5-1 and TRBJ2-5; D call uncertain. V was shortened by 4 bases and J by 3 bases, with 7 bases between the two germline ends. The CDR3 runs 12 residues. The V gene's germline CDR1 is SGHRS and CDR2 YFSETQ. This CDR3 reads CASSTEEETQYF. CDR3 nucleotides: TGCGCCAGCAGCACGGAAGAAGAGACCCAGTACTTC.